Following are 22 T cell receptor beta chains from one sample sequenced in a study of vaccination effects on CD4 cells after COVID-19 (dated by TCRdb to about 2022). No antigen is known for these receptors. The protocol used for the library was the immunoSEQ multiplex PCR assay. TCRdb mirrors the immuneACCESS table, restricted to in-frame sequences. Some clones are absent from its copies; in checked studies, under half trace to an unresolved V gene, and the reason for the others is unknown. In this sample the table shows 65,000 to 90,000 clones, approximately 72% of which occur a single time. The leading ten clones occupy around 3.2% of the sample. In the ViraFEST assay, PBMC were stimulated with viral peptide pools, and TCR sequencing was then used to find antigen-specific CD4+ T cell clonotypes based on their expansion. After approximately eleven days of culture, CD4+ T cells were isolated with the EasySep CD4+ T cell isolation kit. Negative nucleocapsid antibody results before and after vaccination confirmed that the healthy vaccine recipients had no prior SARS-CoV-2 infection.

The specimen comprised CD4+ T cells from PBMCs cultured with HCoV-NL63 spike peptides, sampled before COVID-19 vaccination. The cell subset or site tag for this specimen amounts to: HCoV-NL63 spike overlapping peptide pool stimulation. These TCRs come from a human donor who received a COVID-19 vaccine.

V gene TRBV7-2 combines with J gene TRBJ1-1; maybe TRBD1 (5 bases). V was trimmed by 5 bases and J by 1 base, leaving 14 bases between them. This CDR3 is built from 15 residues. Germline V gives CDR1 SGHTA, CDR2 FQGNSA. The CDR3: CASSLRTSGNTEAFF. The CDR3 nucleotides read TGTGCCAGCAGCCTGAGGACATCCGGGAACACTGAAGCTTTCTTT.

V usage is TRBV7-8 and J usage is TRBJ2-5; D gene unclear. CDR1 and CDR2 from the germline V gene are SGHVS and FQNEAQ. Deletions cut 5 bases from V and 5 bases from J, with 15 bases between. This CDR3 region has 14 residues. The CDR3 reads CASSIQDPSETQYF. The CDR3 region has the DNA TGTGCCAGCAGCATCCAAGACCCTTCGGAGACCCAGTACTTC.

The chain links TRBV6-5 to TRBJ2-7; 9 bases line up with TRBD1. Germline V gene data show CDR1 as MNHEY and CDR2 as SVGAGI. This CDR3 contains 15 residues. Unmatched junction bases numbered 10, after V lost 5 bases and J lost 5 bases. CDR3 in DNA: TGTGCCAGCAGTCCTACAGGGGGCGCGTTCCACGAGCAGTACGTC. Translation: CASSPTGGAFHEQYV.

The V call is TRBV7-2, the J call TRBJ1-4; D remains unclear. From germline, CDR1 is SGHTA and CDR2 FQGNSA. The CDR3 extends over 15 amino acids. Trimming left V 1 base short and J 8 bases short, with 14 bases between. This CDR3 is CASSLVRTVGEKLFF. The CDR3 region has the DNA TGTGCCAGCAGCTTAGTGCGCACGGTCGGGGAAAAACTGTTTTTT.

This clone appeared once. The genes are TRBV28 and TRBJ2-5; 7 bases fit TRBD1. The CDR3 consists of 14 residues. The V gene's germline CDR1 is MDHEN and CDR2 SYDVKM. V was clipped by 2 bases and J by 4 bases; unmatched bases: 4. The CDR3 region is CASSLPGTAETQYF. The CDR3 DNA reads as TGTGCCAGCAGTTTACCTGGGACAGCAGAGACCCAGTACTTC. The whole variable domain, filled in from reference TRBV28 and TRBJ2-5, reads DVKVTQSSRYLVKRTGEKVFLECVQDMDHENMFWYRQDPGLGLRLIYFSYDVKMKEKGDIPEGYSVSREKKERFSLILESASTNQTSMYLCASSLPGTAETQYFGPGTRLLVL.

The chain recombines TRBV24-1 with TRBJ1-2; TRBD1 matches 7 bases. The CDR3 runs to 15 residues. V lost 2 bases to trimming and J lost 6 bases; unmatched junction nucleotides: 8. Germline assignment: CDR1 KGHDR and CDR2 SFDVKD. The CDR3: CATSDSGQIKDGYTF. As DNA, the CDR3 is TGTGCCACCAGTGATTCGGGACAGATAAAGGATGGCTACACCTTC.

The V call is TRBV14, the J call TRBJ1-4; the D is unclear. The V end was cut by 0 bases, the J end by 8 bases, with 7 bases between. The CDR3 contains 13 residues. CDR1 SGHDN and CDR2 FVKESK come from the germline V gene. Here the CDR3 reads CASSQDFGEKLFF. CDR3 coding DNA: TGTGCCAGCAGCCAAGATTTTGGAGAAAAACTGTTTTTT.

This chain's CDR3 is CASSVRWDTYNSPLHF. CDR3 coding DNA: TGTGCCAGCAGCGTCCGTTGGGACACCTATAATTCACCCCTCCACTTT. V is TRBV9 and J is TRBJ1-6, with a weak D call TRBD1 (6 bases). The V gene's germline CDR1 is SGDLS and CDR2 YYNGEE. Trimming removed 2 bases at V and 2 bases at J, with 11 bases between. This CDR3 has 16 amino acids. The full variable domain, with the rest looked up from reference TRBV9 and TRBJ1-6, is DSGVTQTPKHLITATGQRVTLRCSPRSGDLSVYWYQQSLDQGLQFLIQYYNGEERAKGNILERFSAQQFPDLHSELNLSSLELGDSALYFCASSVRWDTYNSPLHFGNGTRLTVT.

This chain links TRBV24-1 with TRBJ1-1, with TRBD1 identical over 8 bases. Germline V gene data show CDR1 as KGHDR and CDR2 as SFDVKD. The trim removed 6 bases at V and 5 bases at J, leaving 7 bases unmatched. The CDR3 is 14 residues long. The CDR3 DNA reads as TGTGCCACCAGTACGTCAACAGGGGGGACTGAAGCTTTCTTT. This encodes CATSTSTGGTEAFF.

V is TRBV7-2 and J is TRBJ2-2, with 7 positions matching TRBD2. The CDR3 extends over 15 amino acids. J lost 4 bases, V lost 2 bases, and 4 bases had no gene match. Germline CDR1 is SGHTA and CDR2 is FQGNSA. The CDR3, as DNA: TGTGCCAGCAGCTTACAGGGAGGGACCACCGGGGAGCTGTTTTTT. Encoded protein: CASSLQGGTTGELFF.

J is TRBJ1-6 and V is TRBV28; 11 nucleotides agree with TRBD1. Germline-derived CDR1 and CDR2 are MDHEN and SYDVKM. The CDR3 totals 14 residues. The junction had 3 bases not matched to a gene; V was cut back by 7 bases and J by 7 bases. CDR3 residues: CASTGTGGNSPLHF. The CDR3 DNA sequence: TGTGCCAGCACCGGGACAGGGGGAAATTCACCCCTCCACTTT.

The V gene is TRBV5-1, the J gene TRBJ2-3, with D unclear. This CDR3 has 15 amino acids. V gave up 0 bases and J gave up 6 bases, with 14 bases separating them. In germline, CDR1 is SGHRS, CDR2 YFSETQ. CDR3 region: CASSLAPRGYDTQYF. DNA of the CDR3: TGCGCCAGCAGCTTGGCCCCCCGAGGATACGATACGCAGTATTTT.

This chain uses TRBV5-4 with TRBJ2-1; TRBD2 matches 7 bases. With V trimmed by 0 bases and J by 3 bases, 6 bases remained unmatched. The CDR3 spans 16 residues. CDR1 and CDR2 (germline): SGHNT, YYREEE (reference sequence). This CDR3 is CASSLGGGGNYNEQFF. The CDR3 DNA is TGTGCCAGCAGCTTGGGGGGCGGGGGTAACTACAATGAGCAGTTCTTC.

The V call is TRBV5-1, the J call TRBJ2-4, with no clear D. Germline CDR1 and CDR2: SGHRS and YFSETQ. The CDR3 is made up of 12 amino acids. CDR3 in amino acids: CVTVGSKNIQYF. The CDR3 coding sequence is TGCGTCACCGTGGGGTCCAAAAACATTCAGTACTTC.

The rearrangement joins TRBV5-1 to TRBJ2-2; no firm D call. V was pared by 0 bases and J by 3 bases, with 9 bases between. The germline gives CDR1 SGHRS, CDR2 YFSETQ. The CDR3 extends over 15 amino acids. The CDR3 bases are TGCGCCAGCAGCTTGGACAGTACAGACACCGGGGAGCTGTTTTTT. Translating gives CASSLDSTDTGELFF.

The chain combines TRBV7-2 with TRBJ2-1; the match to TRBD1 covers 8 bases. This CDR3 contains 13 residues. V was clipped by 3 bases and J by 5 bases; unmatched bases: 0. Per germline, CDR1 SGHTA and CDR2 FQGNSA. CDR3 DNA: TGTGCCAGCAGCTTGGACAGGGACAATGAGCAGTTCTTC. Translation: CASSLDRDNEQFF.

The rearrangement links TRBV5-4 to TRBJ1-1, with 7 bases matching TRBD1. The CDR3 is 15 residues long. After removal of 0 bases from V and 5 bases from J, the junction contained 7 bases not matched to a gene. CDR1 and CDR2 (germline): SGHNT, YYREEE (reference sequence). CDR3 sequence (DNA): TGTGCCAGCAGCTTGGGCAAGGGGGCAGGGACTGAAGCTTTCTTT. Protein: CASSLGKGAGTEAFF.

The rearrangement joins TRBV5-1 to TRBJ2-1, with D possibly TRBD1 on 5 matching bases. V lost 1 base to trimming and J lost 1 base, with 6 bases between them. This CDR3 spans 14 amino acids. The germline V gene has CDR1 SGHRS and CDR2 YFSETQ. This CDR3 reads CASSLRGSYNEQFF. The DNA of the CDR3 is TGCGCCAGCAGCTTGAGGGGTTCCTACAATGAGCAGTTCTTC.

The chain employs TRBV5-1 and TRBJ1-2, with D maybe TRBD1 (5 bases). The CDR3 has 13 residues. Per the germline V gene, CDR1 is SGHRS and CDR2 is YFSETQ. V was clipped by 4 bases and J by 7 bases, with 14 bases between them. CDR3 in amino acids: CASSVTRDAGYTF. CDR3 sequence (DNA): TGCGCCAGCAGCGTTACCAGGGACGCTGGCTACACCTTC. The whole variable domain, filled in from reference TRBV5-1 and TRBJ1-2, reads KAGVTQTPRYLIKTRGQQVTLSCSPISGHRSVSWYQQTPGQGLQFLFEYFSETQRNKGNFPGRFSGRQFSNSRSEMNVSTLELGDSALYLCASSVTRDAGYTFGSGTRLTVV.

V is TRBV27 and J is TRBJ1-1; D is possibly TRBD1 (6 bases). Germline lookup yields CDR1 MNHEY and CDR2 SMNVEV (reference sequence). V gave up 5 bases and J gave up 1 base, with 11 bases separating them. The CDR3 length is 14 residues. CDR3 amino acids: CASSRAGANTEAFF. CDR3 nucleotide sequence: TGTGCCAGCAGTCGGGCAGGGGCGAACACTGAAGCTTTCTTT.

The V call is TRBV6-1, the J call TRBJ1-1, with D possibly being TRBD1 (6 bases). V lost 1 base and J 5 bases, leaving 11 bases between the germline ends. Germline values: CDR1 MNHNS, CDR2 SASEGT. There are 14 residues in the CDR3. As DNA, the CDR3 is TGTGCCAGCAGTGAAGGCGGGGGCAGGACTGAAGCTTTCTTT. Translating gives CASSEGGGRTEAFF.

The sample holds a few counts of this clone. This rearrangement joins TRBV18 to TRBJ2-2; D might be TRBD1 (6 bases). CDR3 length: 14 amino acids. CDR1 and CDR2 from the germline V gene are KGHSH and LQKENI. The V end was cut by 7 bases, the J end by 7 bases, with 16 bases between. CDR3 region: CASLGGHGVGELFF. CDR3 in DNA: TGTGCCAGCTTAGGGGGACATGGGGTCGGGGAGCTGTTTTTT.